These 20 T cell receptor beta chains share one sample of origin, sequenced in a study of T-cell reconstitution after alpha-beta-depleted transplantation in children. Using unique molecular identifiers, the investigators prepared the TCRbeta library. TCRdb recomputed calls from the PCR reads with MiXCR, one row per CDR3 protein. The table shows around 200,000 distinct CDR3 sequences, with 17% occurring only once. This specimen was PBMCs, mostly from graft donor cells, taken 360 days after TCRalphabeta/CD19-depleted stem cell transplant. Receptor source: a male patient aged 2-9 years who had a stem cell transplant for acute lymphoblastic leukemia, so the T cells may come from the graft donor.

This clonotype was seen a few times. The chain is built from TRBV5-1 and TRBJ2-7; 11 positions agree with TRBD2. Germline-derived CDR1 and CDR2 are SGHRS and YFSETQ. The length of the CDR3 is 16 residues. With V trimmed by 3 bases and J by 2 bases, 7 bases remained unmatched. CDR3 amino acids: CASSWDGTSGPYEQYF. The CDR3, as DNA: TGCGCCAGCAGCTGGGATGGGACTAGCGGCCCCTACGAGCAGTACTTC. The variable domain in full, with the rest retrieved from reference TRBV5-1 and TRBJ2-7, is KAGVTQTPRYLIKTRGQQVTLSCSPISGHRSVSWYQQTPGQGLQFLFEYFSETQRNKGNFPGRFSGRQFSNSRSEMNVSTLELGDSALYLCASSWDGTSGPYEQYFGPGTRLTVT.

This clonotype has just a few counts. The V gene is TRBV12-3 or TRBV12-4, the J gene TRBJ2-5, with unresolved D. Trimming stripped 4 bases from V and 1 base from J, with 13 bases between. CDR3 length: 15 amino acids. CDR3 in amino acids: CASSWLEVPQETQYF. The CDR3 DNA reads TGTGCCAGCAGTTGGCTAGAGGTCCCCCAAGAGACCCAGTACTTC.

This clonotype appeared many times. This chain uses TRBV12-3 or TRBV12-4 with TRBJ2-7; 7 nucleotides agree with TRBD1. This CDR3 has 13 residues. The V segment lost 6 bases and the J segment 8 bases; nucleotides outside the gene matches: 10. The CDR3, as DNA: TGTGCCAGCAGGTCGGGACAGCTATGGAAGCAGTACTTC. It codes for CASRSGQLWKQYF.

This clonotype was counted a few times. The gene calls are TRBV28 and TRBJ1-5; D unclear. V was cut by 4 bases and J by 1 base, with 20 bases left in between. There are 18 residues in the CDR3. Germline values: CDR1 MDHEN, CDR2 SYDVKM. The CDR3 DNA sequence: TGTGCCAGCAGTTCCTATCCCGGGATGGGTTTGAGCAATCAGCCCCAGCATTTT. Its protein product is CASSSYPGMGLSNQPQHF.

This clonotype was detected ten times or more. The chain couples TRBV15 to TRBJ2-1; no reliable D call. From germline, CDR1 is LNHNV and CDR2 YYDKDF (reference sequence). V was trimmed by 0 bases and J by 8 bases, leaving 20 bases between them. This CDR3 contains 17 residues. The CDR3 region is CATSRDNFGPPPHEQFF. The CDR3, as DNA: TGTGCCACCAGCAGAGATAATTTCGGGCCCCCACCCCATGAGCAGTTCTTC.

This clonotype was seen more than once but under ten times. This chain connects TRBV11-3 to TRBJ2-5; 12 positions match TRBD2. This CDR3 contains 14 residues. The germline V gene encodes CDR1 SGHNT and CDR2 YENEEA. Germline trimming cut 10 bases from V and 5 bases from J; bases unmatched to any gene: 8. The CDR3 sequence: CATSSGGAVETQYF. The CDR3 nucleotides read TGTGCCACCTCTAGCGGGGGGGCAGTTGAGACCCAGTACTTC.

Ten or more counts support this clonotype. V and J are TRBV4-2 and TRBJ1-1, with D perhaps TRBD1 (5 bases). CDR1 is LGHNA and CDR2 is YNFKEQ in the germline V gene. The CDR3 is made up of 15 amino acids. Trimming cost V 0 bases and J 5 bases, with 13 bases left between them. CDR3 amino acids: CASSQDTGEGTEAFF. CDR3 nucleotide sequence: TGTGCCAGCAGCCAAGATACCGGGGAGGGGACTGAAGCTTTCTTT.

This clonotype was counted between two and nine times. The chain uses TRBV9 and TRBJ2-1; TRBD1 is a possible D gene (7 bases). The CDR3 has 16 residues. The V gene lost 9 bases and the J gene lost 0 bases, with 19 bases spanning the gap. The germline gives CDR1 SGDLS, CDR2 YYNGEE. In DNA form, the CDR3 reads TGTGCCATCCTGAGACAGGGACTGAGCTCCTACAATGAGCAGTTCTTC. Protein: CAILRQGLSSYNEQFF.

This chain joins TRBV2 and TRBJ2-1; D possibly corresponds to TRBD1 (6 bases). CDR1 is SNHLY and CDR2 is FYNNEI in the germline V gene. The CDR3 has 10 amino acids. Trimming cost V 6 bases and J 15 bases, with 12 bases left between them. The CDR3 sequence: CASRQGLMFF. The CDR3 DNA sequence: TGTGCCAGCAGACAGGGCTTGATGTTCTTC.

This clonotype was counted between two and nine times. V and J are TRBV4-3 and TRBJ2-2; TRBD1 matches at 7 bases. The germline gives CDR1 LGHNA, CDR2 YSLEER. The CDR3 contains 14 residues. With 2 bases clipped from V and 5 bases from J, the junction kept 2 bases outside the gene matches. The CDR3 sequence is CASSQLQGTGELFF. CDR3 bases: TGCGCCAGCAGCCAACTACAGGGGACCGGGGAGCTGTTTTTT.

The V call is TRBV14, the J call TRBJ2-7, with D unresolved. Germline lookup yields CDR1 SGHDN and CDR2 FVKESK. Trimming took 4 bases from V and 5 from J, leaving 12 bases between them. The CDR3 covers 13 residues. CDR3 bases: TGTGCCAGCAGCCCCCAGCTGGCGGACGAGCAGTACTTC. Protein product: CASSPQLADEQYF.

The rearrangement joins TRBV7-8 to TRBJ2-5, with D possibly being TRBD1 (5 bases). Trimming pared 1 base from V and 3 bases from J, leaving 9 bases between. The germline V gene has CDR1 SGHVS and CDR2 FQNEAQ. The CDR3 length is 14 residues. The CDR3 sequence is CASSLGGREETQYF. CDR3 DNA sequence: TGTGCCAGCAGCTTAGGGGGCCGAGAAGAGACCCAGTACTTC.

This clonotype was found once. V and J are TRBV7-2 and TRBJ2-1, with a tentative D call TRBD1 (5 bases). In germline, CDR1 is SGHTA, CDR2 FQGNSA. Trimming cost V 1 base and J 6 bases, with 7 bases left between them. The length of the CDR3 is 13 residues. CDR3 loop: CASSLGQSNEQFF. CDR3 DNA: TGTGCCAGCAGCTTAGGACAGAGCAATGAGCAGTTCTTC.

This clonotype has ten or more counts. This rearrangement joins TRBV4-2 to TRBJ1-5, with D unresolved. CDR1 and CDR2 (germline): LGHNA, YNFKEQ. The V end was cut by 3 bases, the J end by 2 bases, with 8 bases between. The CDR3 loop spans 14 amino acids. CDR3 sequence: CASSQGMGNQPQHF. In DNA, the CDR3 is TGTGCCAGCAGCCAGGGAATGGGCAATCAGCCCCAGCATTTT.

The rearrangement links TRBV12-3 or TRBV12-4 to TRBJ2-2, with D perhaps TRBD2 (6 bases). This CDR3 has 15 amino acids. With 3 bases removed from V and 5 bases from J, the gap between germline ends came to 13 bases. CDR3 sequence: CASSFRRDLTGELFF. The CDR3, as DNA: TGTGCCAGCAGTTTTCGGCGGGACCTAACCGGGGAGCTGTTTTTT.

The table lists this clonotype with a few counts. Written as DNA, the CDR3 is TGTGCCAGCAGCCAAAATTTATTCGGACAGGGGGCCTCTGGCTACACCTTC. Residues: CASSQNLFGQGASGYTF. The chain joins TRBV7-9 to TRBJ1-2; TRBD1 matches at 11 bases. This CDR3 is 17 amino acids long. CDR1 and CDR2 from the germline V gene are SEHNR and FQNEAQ (reference sequence). The V gene end was trimmed by 5 bases and the J gene end by 7 bases; junction bases not matched to a gene: 15.

The V gene is TRBV5-1, the J gene TRBJ2-1; 14 nucleotides align to TRBD2. The germline V gene encodes CDR1 SGHRS and CDR2 YFSETQ. The CDR3 contains 18 residues. Germline trimming cut 6 bases from V and 4 bases from J; bases unmatched to any gene: 12. Here the CDR3 DNA reads TGCGCCAGCACTACAGGGCTGGGACTAGCGGGAGTTTACAATGAGCAGTTCTTC. Its protein product is CASTTGLGLAGVYNEQFF.

The chain carries TRBV7-9 and TRBJ2-3, with D perhaps given as TRBD1 or TRBD2 (6 bases each). Germline lookup yields CDR1 SEHNR and CDR2 FQNEAQ (reference sequence). The length of the CDR3 is 14 residues. V lost 4 bases to trimming and J lost 4 bases, with 12 bases between them. CDR3 bases: TGTGCCAGCAGCTCCTGGGGGGCCGCAGATACGCAGTATTTT. Translating gives CASSSWGAADTQYF.

V is TRBV12-3 or TRBV12-4 and J is TRBJ1-5, with TRBD1 identical over 8 bases. With 6 bases clipped from V and 5 bases from J, the junction kept 9 bases outside the gene matches. The CDR3 length is 15 residues. CDR3 sequence (DNA): TGTGCCAGCAGCCTGACAGGGGAGGCGGATCAGCCCCAGCATTTT. This sequence encodes CASSLTGEADQPQHF.

The chain has TRBV4-3 and TRBJ1-2, with 8 bases matching TRBD1. Losses at the gene ends were 4 bases for V and 6 bases for J; bases not matched to a gene: 7. This CDR3 has 14 amino acids. The germline gives CDR1 LGHNA, CDR2 YSLEER. The CDR3 DNA is TGCGCCAGCAGCCCTTGGACAGGGCGCGATGGCTACACCTTC. Its protein product is CASSPWTGRDGYTF.